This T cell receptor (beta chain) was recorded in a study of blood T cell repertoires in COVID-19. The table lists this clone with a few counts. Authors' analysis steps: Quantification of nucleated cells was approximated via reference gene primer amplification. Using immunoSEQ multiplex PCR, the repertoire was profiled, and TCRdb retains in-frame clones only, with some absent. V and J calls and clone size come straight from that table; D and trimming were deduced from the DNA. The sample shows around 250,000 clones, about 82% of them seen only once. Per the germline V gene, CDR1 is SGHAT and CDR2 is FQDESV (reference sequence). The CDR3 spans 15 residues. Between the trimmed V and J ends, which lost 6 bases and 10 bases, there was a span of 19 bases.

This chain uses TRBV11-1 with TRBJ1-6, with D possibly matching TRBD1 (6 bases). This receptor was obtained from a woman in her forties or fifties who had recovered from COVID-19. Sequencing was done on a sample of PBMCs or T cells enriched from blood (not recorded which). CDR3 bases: TGTGCCAGCAGTTGGGGCTGGGGGGGCGAGTCACCCCTCCACTTT. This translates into CASSWGWGGESPLHF.